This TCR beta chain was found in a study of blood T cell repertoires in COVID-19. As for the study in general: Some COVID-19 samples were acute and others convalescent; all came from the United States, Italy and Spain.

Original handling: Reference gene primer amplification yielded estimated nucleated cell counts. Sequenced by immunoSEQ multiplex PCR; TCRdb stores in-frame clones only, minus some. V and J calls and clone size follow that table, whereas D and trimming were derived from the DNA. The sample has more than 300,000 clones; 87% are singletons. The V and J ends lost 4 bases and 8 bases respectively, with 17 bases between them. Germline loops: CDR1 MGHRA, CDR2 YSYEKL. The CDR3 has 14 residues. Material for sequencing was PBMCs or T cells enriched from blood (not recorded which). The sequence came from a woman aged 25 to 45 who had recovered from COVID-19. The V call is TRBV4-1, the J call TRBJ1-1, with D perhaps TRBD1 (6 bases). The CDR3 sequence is CASSLPGGASEAFF. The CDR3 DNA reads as TGCGCCAGCAGCCTCCCCGGGGGGGCAAGCGAAGCTTTCTTT.